This TCR beta chain was sequenced for a study of brain T cells in children with intractable seizures. Findings and caveats of the study: Clones missing pre-surgery may reflect undersampling of that blood sample. Viral specificity was inferred only from CDR3 similarity; HCMV serostatus was unknown.

Note on this clone: No antigen is known for it.

Sequencing was limited to surgery cases with top T cell transcript signatures in brain tissue. Patients received at least one anti-epileptic drug before surgery. The table came from immunoSEQ multiplex PCR; TCRdb's copy has only in-frame clones and leaves some out. The table lists tens of thousands of clones, under 95% of them singletons. The sample was peripheral blood, taken at surgery. The sequence was collected from a boy under 18 with focal cortical dysplasia and intractable seizures.

DNA for the CDR3: TGTGCCAGCAGTGACTCATCGACTTCTAGCACAGATACGCAGTATTTT. It encodes CASSDSSTSSTDTQYF. The chain carries TRBV6-4 and TRBJ2-3, with no clear D. CDR3 size: 16 residues. Per germline, CDR1 MRHNA and CDR2 SNTAGT. V lost 0 bases and J lost 0, with 10 bases in between.